These 12 T cell receptor beta chains originate from one sample sequenced in a study of shared clonotypes between healthy human individuals. Clones were read by immunoSEQ multiplex PCR, and TCRdb kept only the in-frame ones, dropping some. In the table there are about 520,000 clones, approximately 84% of which are singletons. Sequencing input: PBMCs. The receptors derive from a middle-aged woman in good health. Some clones in this sample may be carry-over from other donors' samples.

The V gene is TRBV15, the J gene TRBJ2-1; TRBD2 might be the D (6 bases). Germline V gives CDR1 LNHNV, CDR2 YYDKDF (reference sequence). V lost 3 bases and J 6 bases, leaving 12 bases between the germline ends. The CDR3 spans 14 residues. The CDR3 loop is CATSRGGTINEQFF. Here the CDR3 DNA reads TGTGCCACCAGCAGGGGCGGGACCATCAATGAGCAGTTCTTC. The variable domain in full, with the rest retrieved from reference TRBV15 and TRBJ2-1, is DAMVIQNPRYQVTQFGKPVTLSCSQTLNHNVMYWYQQKSSQAPKLLFHYYDKDFNNEADTPDNFQSRRPNTSFCFLDIRSPGLGDTAMYLCATSRGGTINEQFFGPGTRLTVL.

The rearrangement uses TRBV10-3 and TRBJ2-5; 7 positions match TRBD2. The CDR3 is 14 amino acids. CDR1 is ENHRY and CDR2 is SYGVKD in the germline V gene. Trimming removed 6 bases from V and 1 base from J; junction bases left unmatched: 5. Written as DNA, the CDR3 is TGTGCCATCAGGGGGGGAGGGGTCCAAGAGACCCAGTACTTC. This encodes CAIRGGGVQETQYF.

This chain links TRBV6-1 with TRBJ2-5; D gene ambiguous. Trimming took 2 bases from V and 3 from J, leaving 7 bases between them. The CDR3 has 13 residues. Germline values: CDR1 MNHNS, CDR2 SASEGT. The CDR3 protein is CASSERMEETQYF. The CDR3 coding sequence is TGTGCCAGCAGTGAAAGAATGGAAGAGACCCAGTACTTC.

The V and J genes are TRBV10-3 and TRBJ2-2, with 8 bases fitting TRBD1. Germline V CDR1 and CDR2: ENHRY, SYGVKD. The CDR3 loop spans 13 amino acids. CDR3 sequence (DNA): TGTGCAACCGAGACAGGGGCCACCGGGGAGCTGTTTTTT. Encoded protein: CATETGATGELFF.

The rearrangement joins TRBV28 to TRBJ2-7; TRBD1 is a possible D gene (5 bases). CDR1 and CDR2 from the germline V gene are MDHEN and SYDVKM. Between the trimmed V and J ends, which lost 3 bases and 0 bases, there was a span of 6 bases. CDR3 size: 13 residues. The CDR3 here is CASSFRVSYEQYF. The CDR3 DNA reads as TGTGCCAGCAGTTTCAGGGTCTCCTACGAGCAGTACTTC.

This chain connects TRBV4-1 to TRBJ2-1; D remains ambiguous. CDR3 length: 15 residues. Germline V gene data show CDR1 as MGHRA and CDR2 as YSYEKL. V dropped 2 bases and J dropped 8 bases, with 16 bases sitting between them. DNA of the CDR3: TGCGCCAGCAGCCAACCTCTAGTAAGTCTCGATGAGCAGTTCTTC. Protein: CASSQPLVSLDEQFF.

The rearrangement links TRBV7-2 to TRBJ2-7; possible D gene TRBD2, 6 bases. The germline CDR1 and CDR2 sequences are SGHTA and FQGNSA. V lost 3 bases to trimming and J lost 4 bases, with 10 bases between them. CDR3 size: 13 residues. The CDR3 region is CASSFGGRYEQYF. The CDR3 DNA reads TGTGCCAGCAGCTTTGGTGGGAGGTACGAGCAGTACTTC.

The rearrangement links TRBV28 to TRBJ2-1; D might be TRBD1 (6 bases). Germline CDR1 and CDR2: MDHEN and SYDVKM. With 8 bases removed from V and 4 bases from J, the gap between germline ends came to 15 bases. The CDR3 runs to 14 residues. The CDR3 DNA sequence: TGTGCCAGCGGCGGGTCAGGGGTGTACAATGAGCAGTTCTTC. This codes for CASGGSGVYNEQFF.

The chain links TRBV4-3 to TRBJ2-3; possibly TRBD2 for D (5 bases). CDR3 length: 16 amino acids. Germline V gene sequence: CDR1 LGHNA, CDR2 YSLEER. V was cut by 0 bases and J by 0 bases, with 10 bases left in between. CDR3 sequence reads: CASSQDYGGSTDTQYF. DNA for the CDR3: TGCGCCAGCAGCCAAGATTATGGCGGGAGCACAGATACGCAGTATTTT.

The gene calls are TRBV30 and TRBJ2-5; 7 nucleotides line up with TRBD2. V lost 2 bases and J lost 5; bases outside the gene matches: 14. Germline CDR1 reads GTSNPN; CDR2 reads SVGIG (reference sequence). CDR3 length: 16 amino acids. The CDR3 protein is CAWSTTSWGLRETQYF. CDR3 DNA: TGTGCCTGGAGTACGACTAGCTGGGGGTTGCGGGAGACCCAGTACTTC.

This clone was seen just once. The rearrangement links TRBV6-1 to TRBJ2-7; a possible D gene is TRBD1 (6 bases). The length of the CDR3 is 15 residues. V was pared by 1 base and J by 0 bases, with 10 bases between. Per germline, CDR1 MNHNS and CDR2 SASEGT. The CDR3 DNA sequence: TGTGCCAGCAGTGAAGACACAGGGAGCTCCTACGAGCAGTACTTC. Translation: CASSEDTGSSYEQYF.

This clone was found a few times. The chain joins TRBV27 to TRBJ1-1, with 8 positions matching TRBD1. V gave up 7 bases and J gave up 0 bases; unmatched junction bases: 10. CDR1 MNHEY and CDR2 SMNVEV come from the germline V gene (reference sequence). There are 16 residues in the CDR3. CDR3 DNA sequence: TGTGCCAGCACAAGCAGGGGGCGCTTCATGAACACTGAAGCTTTCTTT. Residues: CASTSRGRFMNTEAFF.